The 10 T cell receptor beta chains listed next were all sequenced from one sample in a study of blood T cell repertoires in COVID-19. TCRdb's copy holds only in-frame clones and misses some; the assay was immunoSEQ multiplex PCR. The data show more than 50,000 clones, 75% to 80% seen once. The sequenced material came from peripheral blood. The receptors come from a woman older than 75 with acute or convalescent COVID-19.

The chain is built from TRBV5-1 and TRBJ2-1; D perhaps matches TRBD2 (5 bases). From germline, CDR1 is SGHRS and CDR2 YFSETQ. Trimming left V 0 bases short and J 7 bases short, with 17 bases between. This CDR3 region has 16 residues. In nucleotides, the CDR3 is TGCGCCAGCAGCTTGGTTGCCTCGTTTGGAGGAAATGAGCAGTTCTTC. Translation: CASSLVASFGGNEQFF.

The chain has TRBV11-3 and TRBJ2-3; a weak D match, TRBD2 (6 bases). Germline loops: CDR1 SGHNT, CDR2 YENEEA. V was clipped by 5 bases and J by 6 bases, with 12 bases between them. The CDR3 extends over 13 amino acids. This CDR3 is CASSKTREDTQYF. The CDR3 region has the DNA TGTGCCAGCAGCAAAACCCGGGAGGATACGCAGTATTTT.

The V gene is TRBV4-2, the J gene TRBJ1-6, with a possible D match to TRBD1 (6 bases). In germline, CDR1 is LGHNA, CDR2 YNFKEQ. This CDR3 is built from 15 residues. Trimming removed 4 bases at V and 2 bases at J, with 9 bases between. The CDR3 nucleotides are TGTGCCAGCAGCCCTCGGGACACCTATAATTCACCCCTCCACTTT. Its translation is CASSPRDTYNSPLHF.

This clone showed up just a few times. The V and J genes are TRBV10-1 and TRBJ2-4, with D tentatively TRBD2 (6 bases). The CDR3 loop spans 15 amino acids. CDR1 is WNHNN and CDR2 is SYGVQD in the germline V gene (reference sequence). V lost 3 bases and J 0 bases, leaving 9 bases between the germline ends. CDR3 protein: CASSERREAKNIQYF. CDR3 DNA: TGCGCCAGCAGTGAACGGCGGGAAGCCAAAAACATTCAGTACTTC.

This rearrangement joins TRBV28 to TRBJ2-1, with 7 nucleotides matching TRBD2. The V segment lost 8 bases and the J segment 9 bases; nucleotides outside the gene matches: 10. Germline CDR1 and CDR2: MDHEN and SYDVKM. This CDR3 has 13 residues. The chain's CDR3 is CASVLAARSEQFF. The CDR3 DNA reads as TGTGCCAGCGTCCTAGCGGCCCGAAGTGAGCAGTTCTTC.

This clone was recorded a few times. The chain couples TRBV18 to TRBJ1-5, with a tentative D call TRBD1 (5 bases). Germline V gene lookup returns CDR1 KGHSH and CDR2 LQKENI. The CDR3 covers 16 residues. Trimming shortened V by 3 bases and J by 1 base, and 13 bases separated the two germline ends. CDR3 loop: CASSPQEGRSNQPQHF. CDR3 sequence (DNA): TGTGCCAGCTCACCCCAGGAGGGGCGGAGCAATCAGCCCCAGCATTTT.

The rearrangement links TRBV11-2 to TRBJ1-1; 8 nucleotides agree with TRBD1. Per germline, CDR1 SGHAT and CDR2 FQNNGV. The CDR3 extends over 17 amino acids. Trimming cost V 3 bases and J 6 bases; bases outside gene matches: 15. CDR3 in amino acids: CASSFGTGTGPAAEAFF. The DNA for the CDR3 is TGTGCCAGCAGCTTCGGTACCGGGACAGGCCCGGCCGCTGAAGCTTTCTTT. Full variable domain (remainder filled in from reference TRBV11-2 and TRBJ1-1): EAGVAQSPRYKIIEKRQSVAFWCNPISGHATLYWYQQILGQGPKLLIQFQNNGVVDDSQLPKDRFSAERLKGVDSTLKIQPAKLEDSAVYLCASSFGTGTGPAAEAFFGQGTRLTVV.

The V and J genes are TRBV28 and TRBJ1-2; 10 positions agree with TRBD1. The CDR3 has 16 amino acids. Per germline, CDR1 MDHEN and CDR2 SYDVKM. V lost 6 bases to trimming and J lost 6 bases; unmatched junction nucleotides: 13. In DNA, the CDR3 is TGTGCCAGCAGATTAACCGGTAGACAGGGGGCGCATGGCTACACCTTC. Residues: CASRLTGRQGAHGYTF.

This chain joins TRBV2 and TRBJ2-1; D is uncertain. The V end lost 3 bases, the J end lost 0 bases, and 12 bases lay between the germline ends. CDR3 size: 16 residues. Germline V gene sequence: CDR1 SNHLY, CDR2 FYNNEI. CDR3 nucleotide sequence: TGTGCCAGCAGTGATACGGCGGCCAGCTCCTACAATGAGCAGTTCTTC. Protein: CASSDTAASSYNEQFF.

This clone was counted once. This chain uses TRBV7-3 with TRBJ1-2; no clear D gene. The CDR3 loop spans 15 amino acids. The V gene lost 5 bases and the J gene lost 0 bases, with 13 bases spanning the gap. The germline gives CDR1 SGHTA, CDR2 FQGTGA. The CDR3 sequence: CASSVGRGSNYGYTF. The DNA for the CDR3 is TGTGCCAGCAGCGTAGGTCGGGGATCTAACTATGGCTACACCTTC.